This T cell receptor beta chain comes out of a study of graft-versus-host responses after intestinal transplantation. Background on the study: Uniformly, recipients were administered anti-thymocyte globulin induction with subsequent tacrolimus and steroids for approximately three years. Study observations and caveats: Some patients had graft-donor T cell macrochimerism, and their allografts showed high graft-versus-host to host-versus-graft clonal ratios. Circulating GvH clones peaking coincided with falling HvG clones soon after transplant. Recipient marrow harbored GvH clones, some of which surfaced first in ileum or blood.

A note on this clone: The antigen remains undetermined.

Clones were sequenced by immunoSEQ multiplex PCR, and TCRdb holds only the in-frame ones, with some missing. The sample holds 96,000 or so clones, more than 85% seen once. The CDR3 covers 14 residues. Trimming removed 4 bases from V and 9 bases from J, with 16 bases in between. Germline values: CDR1 LNHDA, CDR2 SQIVND (reference sequence). The origin of this receptor is a human donor who received an intestinal transplant. The specimen comprised unstimulated CD4+ T cells sorted from spleen or lymph node cells, sampled before intestinal transplant. The V and J genes are TRBV19 and TRBJ2-1; TRBD1 is a possible D gene (8 bases). CDR3 sequence: CASSRTGPGGEQFF. The CDR3 nucleotides are TGTGCCAGTAGTAGGACAGGGCCGGGGGGTGAGCAGTTCTTC.